The present entry profiles one T cell receptor (beta chain) with its context. The antigen remains undetermined. The entry originates in a study of vaccination and CD4 T cells after COVID-19. Sequenced with the Oncomine TCR Beta short-read assay was DNA taken from cultured CD4+ T cells. MiXCR, applied by TCRdb to the PCR reads, yields one record per CDR3 protein. In the table there are about 25,000 distinct CDR3 sequences, around 45% of which are singletons. Treatment specified: 10-day PBMC culture with coronavirus spike peptide pools or control peptides (ViraFEST assay). The sequencing sample was made of CD4+ T cells from blood, cultured in vitro. The receptor comes from a human donor who had recovered from COVID-19.

CDR3 sequence: CASSQGLLQETQYF. The CDR3 bases are TGCGCCAGCAGCCAAGGTCTACTTCAAGAGACCCAGTACTTC. The chain joins TRBV4-3 to TRBJ2-5; no clear D gene. The CDR3 length is 14 residues. V was shortened by 1 base and J by 2 bases, with 8 bases between the two germline ends. Germline assignment: CDR1 LGHNA and CDR2 YSLEER.